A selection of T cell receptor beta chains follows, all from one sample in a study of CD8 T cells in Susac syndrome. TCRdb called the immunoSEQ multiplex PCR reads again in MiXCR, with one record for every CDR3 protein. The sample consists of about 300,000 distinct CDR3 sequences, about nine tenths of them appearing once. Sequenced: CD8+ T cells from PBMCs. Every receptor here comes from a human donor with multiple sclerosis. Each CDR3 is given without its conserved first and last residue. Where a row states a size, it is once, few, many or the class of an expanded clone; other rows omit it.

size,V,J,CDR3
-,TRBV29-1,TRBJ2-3,SARAGGGNTQY
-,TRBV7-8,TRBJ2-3,ASSAPLSTDTQY
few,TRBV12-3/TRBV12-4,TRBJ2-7,ASSLGLAGGEQY
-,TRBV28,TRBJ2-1,ASSLILAGAEHEQF
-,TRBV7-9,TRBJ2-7,ASRDGGAPTFEQY
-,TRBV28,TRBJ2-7,ASSYSENEQY
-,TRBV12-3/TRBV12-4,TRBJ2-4,ASSFIAKNIQY
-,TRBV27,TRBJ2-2,ASSSAGVGTGELF
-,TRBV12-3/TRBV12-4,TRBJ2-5,ASAWGQETQY
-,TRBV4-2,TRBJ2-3,ASSGADRDYSTDTQY
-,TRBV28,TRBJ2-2,ASSLGHTGELF
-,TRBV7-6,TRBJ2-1,ASSPRRSPYNEQF
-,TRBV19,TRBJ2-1,ASTVGGSSYNEQF
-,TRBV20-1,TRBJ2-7,SASGGTSGRDFPYEQY
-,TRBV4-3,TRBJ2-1,ASSQDLAVSSYNEQF
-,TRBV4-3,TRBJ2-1,ASSQPLGEQF
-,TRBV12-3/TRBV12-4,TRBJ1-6,ASSPGQAYNSPLH
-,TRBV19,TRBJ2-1,ASSIGLYSGNEQF
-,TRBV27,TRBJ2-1,ASSIGLAGDNEQF
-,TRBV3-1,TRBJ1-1,ASSQFFGTGSYQGFTEAF
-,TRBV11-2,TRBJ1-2,ASSSTEAPHYGYT
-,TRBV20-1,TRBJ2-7,SARGPGGSDLYEQY
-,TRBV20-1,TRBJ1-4,SASKEKLF
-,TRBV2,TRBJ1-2,ASSEVTGPPGYGYT
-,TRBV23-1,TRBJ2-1,ASSPPISCNRVSYNEQF
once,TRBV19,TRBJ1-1,ASSTGTGTEAF